These 14 T cell receptor beta chains were all obtained from the same sample, sequenced in a study of CD4+ T cells in melanoma. Only in-frame clones appear in the TCRdb table, and some are missing; sequencing was by immunoSEQ multiplex PCR. This table has a few thousand clones, under 75% appearing once. Source material: cells from a culture (not recorded whether cultured in vitro). These TCRs come from a human donor with melanoma.

The chain is built from TRBV3-1 (or the pseudogene TRBV3-2) and TRBJ2-7, with TRBD2 identical over 10 bases. Trimming cost V 0 bases and J 4 bases; bases outside gene matches: 6. The CDR3 spans 16 residues. CDR1 is LGHDT, CDR2 YNNKEL, per germline (reference sequence). The CDR3, as DNA: TGTGCCAGCAGCCAAGATGGAGCGGGGGGGGGATACGAGCAGTACTTC. It translates to CASSQDGAGGGYEQYF.

The J gene is TRBJ2-7, the V gene TRBV2; 8 nucleotides line up with TRBD1. There are 12 residues in the CDR3. V trimming: 6 bases; J trimming: 4 bases; junction bases outside the gene matches: 2. Per the germline V gene, CDR1 is SNHLY and CDR2 is FYNNEI. For the CDR3, the DNA is TGTGCCAGCAGCGGACAGGGATACGAGCAGTACTTC. It yields the protein CASSGQGYEQYF.

The J gene is TRBJ1-1, the V gene TRBV4-2, with D maybe TRBD1 (5 bases). The length of the CDR3 is 13 residues. Trimming stripped 1 base from V and 3 bases from J, with 6 bases between. Germline V CDR1 and CDR2: LGHNA, YNFKEQ. In DNA form, the CDR3 reads TGTGCCAGCAGCCAAGGGGGGTACACTGAAGCTTTCTTT. This encodes CASSQGGYTEAFF.

The V call is TRBV28, the J call TRBJ1-1; TRBD1 might be the D (5 bases). Trimming removed 2 bases at V and 0 bases at J, with 7 bases between. Germline lookup yields CDR1 MDHEN and CDR2 SYDVKM. The CDR3 has 14 residues. DNA of the CDR3: TGTGCCAGCAGTTTAGGGGGGATGAACACTGAAGCTTTCTTT. Protein product: CASSLGGMNTEAFF.

This chain connects TRBV28 to TRBJ2-3, with TRBD1 identical over 8 bases. CDR3 size: 13 residues. The germline V gene encodes CDR1 MDHEN and CDR2 SYDVKM. Trimming at V came to 6 bases and at J to 6 bases, leaving 5 bases not matched to a gene. The CDR3 protein is CASSHDRGDTQYF. CDR3 nucleotide sequence: TGTGCCAGCAGCCACGACAGGGGTGATACGCAGTATTTT.

V gene TRBV28 combines with J gene TRBJ1-2, with D possibly being TRBD1 (5 bases). CDR3 length: 15 amino acids. Germline CDR1 MDHEN, CDR2 SYDVKM. Trimming pared 6 bases from V and 4 bases from J, leaving 18 bases between. The CDR3 nucleotides are TGTGCCAGCAGCGCGCAGGGTCGAGGGTTCTATGGCTACACCTTC. Its translation is CASSAQGRGFYGYTF.

This sequence joins TRBV21-1 and TRBJ2-1; the tabulated D call, TRBD1, remains unverified against the DNA. TRBV21-1 is a known pseudogene. The CDR3 contains 20 residues. DNA for the CDR3: TGTGCCAGCAGCAGAGGTCACAGGGGGAACCCGAGAAGCTCCTACAATGAGCAGTTCTTC. Translated, it gives CASSRGHRGNPRSSYNEQFF.

The chain uses TRBV7-6 and TRBJ2-7; 7 nucleotides agree with TRBD1. This CDR3 region has 14 residues. Per the germline V gene, CDR1 is SGHVS and CDR2 is FNYEAQ. The ends lost 5 bases at V and 2 bases at J; junction bases unmatched: 6. The CDR3 DNA follows: TGTGCCAGCAGCCCATGGGACAGCCCCTACGAGCAGTACTTC. As protein: CASSPWDSPYEQYF.

The chain carries TRBV5-8 and TRBJ1-1; a weak D match, TRBD1 (5 bases). Germline CDR1 is SGHTS and CDR2 is YDEGEE. The CDR3 covers 14 residues. Trimming removed 4 bases from V and 5 bases from J, with 15 bases in between. CDR3 coding DNA: TGTGCCAGCAGCCTTCCGGGGCGAGGGACTGAAGCTTTCTTT. As protein: CASSLPGRGTEAFF. Combining the CDR3 with reference TRBV5-8 and TRBJ1-1 gives the whole variable domain EAGVTQSPTHLIKTRGQQATLRCSPISGHTSVYWYQQALGLGLQFLLWYDEGEERNRGNFPPRFSGRQFPNYSSELNVNALELEDSALYLCASSLPGRGTEAFFGQGTRLTVV.

This clone was detected a few times. The chain uses TRBV13 and TRBJ2-7, with D perhaps TRBD2 (6 bases). Trimming stripped 3 bases from V and 5 bases from J, with 14 bases between. There are 14 residues in the CDR3. CDR1 PRHDT and CDR2 FYEKMQ come from the germline V gene (reference sequence). The CDR3 nucleotides read TGTGCCAGCAGCTTGGGGGGTGCTGGGAACGAGCAGTACTTC. Translation gives CASSLGGAGNEQYF.

This clone appeared a single time. The chain is built from TRBV3-1 (or the pseudogene TRBV3-2) and TRBJ2-5; no definite D call. V lost 0 bases and J 5 bases, leaving 4 bases between the germline ends. The germline gives CDR1 LGHDT, CDR2 YNNKEL (reference sequence). The CDR3 runs to 12 residues. CDR3 nucleotides: TGTGCCAGCAGCCAAGATTTGGAGACCCAGTACTTC. Protein sequence: CASSQDLETQYF.

V usage is TRBV6-6 and J usage is TRBJ2-5; 7 bases match TRBD1. Trimming removed 5 bases from V and 5 bases from J; junction bases left unmatched: 8. CDR3 size: 14 residues. The V gene's germline CDR1 is MNHNY and CDR2 SVGAGI (reference sequence). CDR3 DNA sequence: TGTGCCAGCAGTCAGAAACAGGGGCTCGAGACCCAGTACTTC. Translation gives CASSQKQGLETQYF.

V gene TRBV27 combines with J gene TRBJ1-1, with 10 bases aligning to TRBD1. This CDR3 comprises 16 residues. Per the germline V gene, CDR1 is MNHEY and CDR2 is SMNVEV (reference sequence). Trimming removed 6 bases from V and 8 bases from J; junction bases left unmatched: 15. The CDR3 bases are TGTGCCAGCAGCTCCGGGACAGGGGATTCACGGTGGGAAGCTTTCTTT. It is translated as CASSSGTGDSRWEAFF.

This chain connects TRBV2 to TRBJ2-1, with 10 bases fitting TRBD2. CDR3 length: 15 residues. Germline trimming cut 6 bases from V and 8 bases from J; bases unmatched to any gene: 10. The V gene's germline CDR1 is SNHLY and CDR2 FYNNEI. The CDR3 sequence: CASRPQRGGPHEQFF. The CDR3 DNA is TGTGCCAGCAGACCCCAGCGGGGGGGCCCCCATGAGCAGTTCTTC.